What follows are 23 T cell receptor beta chains derived from one specimen sequenced in a study of CD8+CD57+ T cells in acquired aplastic anemia. CDR3 and TCR beta VDJ profiling relied on genomic DNA as the template. From the reads, TCRdb called clonotypes with MiXCR, one entry per CDR3 protein. In the table there are about 400,000 distinct CDR3 sequences, 55% to 75% of which are singletons. Sequencing was carried out using sorted CD4+, CD8+, or CD8+CD57+ T cells (not recorded which) from PBMCs. The receptors here all came from a human donor in good health, serving as a control.

This clonotype was seen just once. The chain uses TRBV5-1 and TRBJ1-1; 8 bases are a match to TRBD1. V lost 0 bases to trimming and J lost 7 bases; unmatched junction nucleotides: 5. The germline CDR1 and CDR2 sequences are SGHRS and YFSETQ. The CDR3 extends over 14 amino acids. In nucleotides, the CDR3 is TGCGCCAGCAGCTTGGCCCTCGGACAGGGTGAAGCTTTCTTT. It is translated as CASSLALGQGEAFF.

This clonotype was picked up a small number of times. V gene TRBV24-1 combines with J gene TRBJ1-2; 7 nucleotides agree with TRBD1. V gave up 5 bases and J gave up 4 bases; unmatched junction bases: 6. The CDR3 is 14 amino acids. Germline V gene lookup returns CDR1 KGHDR and CDR2 SFDVKD. CDR3 sequence reads: CATSATTGSYGYTF. In nucleotides, the CDR3 is TGTGCCACCAGTGCCACGACAGGGTCCTATGGCTACACCTTC.

Note on this clonotype: A read error may account for a junction end that differs from germline. The chain employs TRBV10-1 and TRBJ1-6, with D unclear. CDR3 size: 13 residues. From germline, CDR1 is WNHNN and CDR2 SYGVQD (reference sequence). CDR3 loop: CTSSVAKNSPLHF. The CDR3 DNA reads TGCACCAGCAGTGTTGCGAAGAATTCACCCCTCCACTTT.

This clonotype was counted at least ten times. The rearrangement links TRBV7-3 to TRBJ2-5; 8 positions match TRBD1. With V trimmed by 4 bases and J by 9 bases, 10 bases remained unmatched. In germline, CDR1 is SGHTA, CDR2 FQGTGA. CDR3 size: 14 residues. The CDR3 here is CASSSTGARSAQYF. CDR3 DNA: TGTGCCAGCAGCTCGACAGGGGCCCGATCCGCCCAGTACTTC.

This clonotype has ten or more counts. The germline gene is not matched at one end of the junction; a read error may be the cause. The chain carries TRBV6-6 and TRBJ1-2; D gene unclear. CDR1 and CDR2 from the germline V gene are MNHNY and SVGAGI (reference sequence). The CDR3 is 16 residues long. The CDR3 is CASSQDLILNPYGYTF. CDR3 in DNA: TGCGCCAGCAGCCAAGATTTGATACTTAACCCCTATGGCTACACCTTC.

This clonotype was seen at least ten times. The chain recombines TRBV3-1 with TRBJ2-7; D might be TRBD1 (6 bases). Trimming removed 0 bases from V and 2 bases from J, with 8 bases in between. From germline, CDR1 is LGHDT and CDR2 YNNKEL (reference sequence). CDR3 length: 14 amino acids. The CDR3 spells CASSQDHRAYEQYF. CDR3 DNA: TGTGCCAGCAGCCAAGATCACAGGGCCTACGAGCAGTACTTC.

This clonotype was observed a single time. The genes are TRBV20-1 and TRBJ1-1, with TRBD1 identical over 9 bases. The CDR3 extends over 12 amino acids. In germline, CDR1 is DFQATT, CDR2 SNEGSKA (reference sequence). V shed 3 bases, J shed 6 bases, and the junction held 2 bases outside the gene matches. CDR3 nucleotide sequence: TGCAGTGCTAGTAGACAGGGGGCTGAAGCTTTCTTT. This sequence encodes CSASRQGAEAFF.

This clonotype was counted at least ten times. The V and J genes are TRBV7-6 and TRBJ2-7, with TRBD2 as a possible D gene (6 bases). Germline V gives CDR1 SGHVS, CDR2 FNYEAQ. Trimming took off 8 bases at V and 1 base at J, with 12 bases between the two ends. The CDR3 loop spans 13 amino acids. The CDR3 region is CASGEGTSYEQYF. The CDR3 region has the DNA TGTGCCAGCGGTGAGGGGACTTCCTACGAGCAGTACTTC.

In its sample, this clonotype was seen once. The chain uses TRBV12-3 or TRBV12-4 and TRBJ2-5, with 8 bases aligning to TRBD2. The CDR3 contains 15 residues. J lost 5 bases, V lost 1 base, and 6 bases had no gene match. The CDR3 coding sequence is TGTGCCAGCAGTTTAGTAGCGGGGCCTTTCGAGACCCAGTACTTC. It is translated as CASSLVAGPFETQYF.

This clonotype was counted at least ten times. The V call is TRBV10-3, the J call TRBJ1-1; TRBD1 aligns across 9 bases. Germline trimming cut 6 bases from V and 1 base from J; bases unmatched to any gene: 3. The CDR3 extends over 14 amino acids. CDR1 is ENHRY, CDR2 SYGVKD, per germline. CDR3: CAIRRTGANTEAFF. In DNA, the CDR3 is TGTGCCATCAGGAGGACAGGGGCGAACACTGAAGCTTTCTTT.

The V call is TRBV20-1, the J call TRBJ2-5, with a tentative D call TRBD2 (6 bases). This CDR3 is built from 11 residues. The germline CDR1 and CDR2 sequences are DFQATT and SNEGSKA (reference sequence). CDR3 sequence (DNA): TGCAGCGCGGGGATCCAAGCTACACATTACTTC. Amino acid sequence: CSAGIQATHYF.

This chain connects TRBV4-2 to TRBJ2-2, with a weak D call TRBD2 (5 bases). Germline V gene data show CDR1 as LGHNA and CDR2 as YNFKEQ. The V end was cut by 6 bases, the J end by 6 bases, with 17 bases between. This CDR3 is built from 15 residues. CDR3 coding DNA: TGTGCCAGCAGTACGTCCACGGAGGCGGCCGGGGAGCTGTTTTTT. Its translation: CASSTSTEAAGELFF.

In this sample, this clonotype turned up once. Relative to the germline gene, one junction end is altered; a read error may explain this. The V gene is TRBV5-1, the J gene TRBJ1-2; D uncertain. The CDR3 sequence is 13 residues long. Germline CDR1 reads SGHRS; CDR2 reads YFSETQ. The CDR3 is CAISEYGEDGYTF. Here the CDR3 DNA reads TGTGCCATCAGTGAGTACGGAGAAGATGGCTACACCTTC.

This clonotype came up many times. The chain joins TRBV11-2 to TRBJ1-5; tentatively, D is TRBD1 (6 bases). Germline CDR1 SGHAT, CDR2 FQNNGV. V gave up 1 base and J gave up 5 bases, with 12 bases separating them. This CDR3 comprises 15 residues. CDR3 residues: CASSLVGGGDQPQHF. CDR3 DNA sequence: TGTGCCAGCAGCTTAGTGGGCGGGGGCGATCAGCCCCAGCATTTT.

As regards this clonotype: At one end the junction does not follow the germline gene, possibly because of a read error. The chain combines TRBV19 with TRBJ1-1, with a possible D match to TRBD1 (5 bases). The germline CDR1 and CDR2 sequences are LNHDA and SQIVND (reference sequence). CDR3 length: 13 residues. CDR3 DNA: TGTGCCAGTAGGCCGGACAACGACACTCAAGACTACTTT. Translating it yields CASRPDNDTQDYF.

This clonotype was picked up many times. The rearrangement links TRBV6-6 to TRBJ1-3; D is unresolved. The V gene's germline CDR1 is MNHNY and CDR2 SVGAGI (reference sequence). Trimming took off 6 bases at V and 2 bases at J, with 14 bases between the two ends. There are 15 residues in the CDR3. The CDR3 protein is CASREGWRAGNTIYF. The CDR3 DNA is TGTGCCAGCAGGGAAGGGTGGAGGGCTGGAAACACCATATATTTT.

This clonotype was picked up a small number of times. V usage is TRBV2 and J usage is TRBJ1-2, with D perhaps matching TRBD1 (6 bases). Trimming shortened V by 4 bases and J by 7 bases, and 10 bases separated the two germline ends. The CDR3 extends over 12 amino acids. Germline loops: CDR1 SNHLY, CDR2 FYNNEI. The CDR3 region has the DNA TGTGCCAGCAGTGTGATCAGGGGTGGCTACACCTTC. Translation: CASSVIRGGYTF. Drawing the rest from reference TRBV2 and TRBJ1-2, the complete variable domain is EPEVTQTPSHQVTQMGQEVILRCVPISNHLYFYWYRQILGQKVEFLVSFYNNEISEKSEIFDDQFSVERPDGSNFTLKIRSTKLEDSAMYFCASSVIRGGYTFGSGTRLTVV.

This clonotype was detected once. Lacking the conserved final phenylalanine or tryptophan, this CDR3 likely reflects a read error. The DNA is omitted, as the CDR3 cannot be located on it reliably, and the CDR3 follows TCRdb's listing. This chain links TRBV7-9 with TRBJ1-2; TRBD1 is the table's D call and was not checked against the DNA. Ends included, the CDR3 has 12 residues. The germline V gene has CDR1 SEHNR and CDR2 FQNEAQ (reference sequence). CDR3 sequence reads: CASSLEGGTGAY.

This clonotype was detected many times. V gene TRBV5-1 combines with J gene TRBJ1-5; D remains ambiguous. V lost 0 bases to trimming and J lost 9 bases, with 13 bases between them. This CDR3 is built from 14 residues. Germline CDR1 reads SGHRS; CDR2 reads YFSETQ. CDR3 nucleotides: TGCGCCAGCAGCTTGGCAGAAGGTATTGGGCCCCAGCATTTT. It yields the protein CASSLAEGIGPQHF.

For this clonotype: A read error is possible here, since a much larger clone lies one base away. The V and J genes are TRBV7-2 and TRBJ2-3; TRBD2 matches 12 bases. The V and J ends lost 5 bases and 4 bases, in that order; junction bases with no gene match: 7. This CDR3 is built from 16 residues. CDR1 is SGHTA, CDR2 FQGNSA, per germline. CDR3 bases: TGTGCCAGCAGCACAGCTAGCGGGGGGGGGGCAGATACGCAGTATTTT. Amino acid sequence: CASSTASGGGADTQYF.

For this clonotype: The junction shows a germline mismatch at one end, possibly a read error. The V gene is TRBV7-8, the J gene TRBJ1-2, with D possibly being TRBD1 (5 bases). Germline loops: CDR1 SGHVS, CDR2 FQNEAQ. The CDR3 runs to 14 residues. In nucleotides, the CDR3 is TGTGCCAGCAGCTCCGAGGGAGGGGATCAGGCCCACCATTTC. This sequence encodes CASSSEGGDQAHHF. The full variable domain, rest sourced from reference TRBV7-8 and TRBJ1-2, is GAGVSQSPRYKVAKRGQDVALRCDPISGHVSLFWYQQALGQGPEFLTYFQNEAQLDKSGLPSDRFFAERPEGSVSTLKIQRTQQEDSAVYLCASSSEGGDQAHHFGSGTRLTVV.

Worth noting for this clonotype: Relative to the germline gene, one junction end is altered; a read error may explain this. The CDR3 reads CASSYSGANSGNTIF. CDR3 sequence (DNA): TGTGCCAGCAGCTACTCAGGGGCTAACTCTGGAAACACCATCTTC. The rearrangement joins TRBV7-9 to TRBJ2-7, with D possibly matching TRBD1 (6 bases). Germline V gene lookup returns CDR1 SEHNR and CDR2 FQNEAQ (reference sequence). The CDR3 runs to 15 residues.

This clonotype has just a few counts. A much more abundant neighbour one base away suggests this may be a read error. The V gene is TRBV13, the J gene TRBJ2-7; D unclear. The CDR3 loop spans 14 amino acids. Trimming pared 0 bases from V and 2 bases from J, leaving 8 bases between. The V gene's germline CDR1 is PRHDT and CDR2 FYEKMQ (reference sequence). The CDR3 loop reads CASSLGASPYEQYF. As DNA, the CDR3 is TGTGCCAGCAGCTTAGGGGCCAGCCCCTACGAGCAGTACTTC.